This T cell receptor (beta chain) was sequenced during a study of cytomegalovirus exposure and HLA in healthy donors (dated by TCRdb to about 2017). With respect to the entire study: An earlier analysis of several hundred of the donors reported more than 250 Gb of sequence data and some 120 million unique TCR beta sequences from about 179 million T cells. To decide whether each TCR beta V gene segment behaved as functional or pseudogenic, an earlier analysis of some 540 of the donors relied on high-throughput TCR beta sequencing. A separate validation cohort of roughly 120 different subjects was used in addition to the 666-subject first cohort. A later genetic analysis took genome-wide SNP genotypes for about three fifths of the roughly 700 donors and used that subset as a discovery cohort. Four to six DR-DQ haplotypes were handled as single units for association and clustering, since linkage in the cohort was strong. In a later analysis, previously published TCR beta repertoires from fewer than 750 donors were re-analyzed and high-resolution HLA genotyping was added so that TCR occurrence patterns could be studied. HLA typing covered class I and class II loci at four-digit resolution. Typing coverage varied by locus: roughly 620-640 donors for A, B, C, DRB1 and DQB1; roughly 520 for DQA1; more than 600 for DPA1; around 490 for DPB1. In the later analysis, no new phenotypic data were used to find candidate immune exposures; instead, reliance was placed on TCR beta sequences and their occurrence across donors. Every repertoire in the discovery cohort had been generated on one and the same sequencing platform. The genetic ancestry cluster associated with self-reported Caucasian donors included around 76% of the 398 genotyped donors. Alongside the repertoire data, information on donor age, sex, ethnicity and CMV serostatus was compiled. About 280 gigabases of sequencing data and tens of millions of unique TCR sequences were included in an early release covering 500 to 750 HLA-typed donors. On average, around 200,000 unique TCR beta nucleotide sequences were sequenced per donor among 300 to 500 genotyped donors of the cohort, with roughly 18% of those sequences being non-productive. The T cell repertoires of under 700 subjects were profiled by immunosequencing and related to cytomegalovirus serostatus. The study was designed to test whether signatures of past pathogen exposure could be identified by cataloging public T cell receptors. To predict cytomegalovirus infection status, the study brought together high-throughput TCR immunosequencing, statistical association of individual TCRs with disease status, and machine learning. Results and caveats for the whole study, not just this receptor: Strong co-occurrence of HLA alleles, especially DR and DQ, made assigning TCR associations to individual alleles difficult. The authors suggested that the approach could potentially be generalized to other disease states and immunological phenotypes. CMV serostatus was the only immune exposure information available for the cohort. In an earlier analysis of approximately 600 of the donors, most TCR beta V segments were observed in productive rearrangements about 87% or about 30% of the time, broadly matching IMGT annotations. In a later genetic analysis, a missense DCLRE1C variant was associated with V-gene and J-gene trimming of TCR beta chains, and the association was replicated in an independent cohort. Compared with equally common non-associated chains, HLA-associated TCR beta chains in a later analysis were more clonally expanded and had lower generation probabilities. Most CMV-associated TCR beta chains appeared to be HLA-restricted in a later analysis, and the HLA associations seemed to be driven largely by CMV exposure. The classifier was reported to diagnose cytomegalovirus status with high specificity and sensitivity in both the original and validation cohorts. In a later genetic analysis, fewer N-insertions in productive TCRs were reported among donors in an Asian-associated ancestry cluster than the roughly 710-donor mean. Several of the top co-occurrence clusters appeared to be linked to parvovirus B19, influenza, CMV and Epstein-Barr virus, according to a later analysis. In a later analysis, more than 15,000 TCR beta sequences were associated with specific HLA alleles at a false discovery rate of 0.05. Because the 87-base-pair reads could not distinguish some IMGT-functional V segments, including TRBV6-2 and TRBV6-3, those segments were excluded. A cluster of highly shared sequence variants was judged likely to be a technical artifact of the sequencing pipeline. Correlated functional status among segregating V segments might be attributable to linkage disequilibrium, but an unknown experimental factor could not be ruled out. HLA typing was unavailable for some donors at each locus, so association tests used only the typed subset. The presence/absence analyses assumed that sequencing depth was roughly uniform across donors, and that assumption may not be true. Three of the identified cytomegalovirus-associated TCR beta chains were confirmed in vitro to be specific for cytomegalovirus antigens. The cohort was sequenced for TCR beta chains only, and without alpha or paired-chain data the features that could be detected were limited. Most TCR sequences were observed very rarely across donors, whereas some public TCRs were present in many individuals. In a later analysis, the rate of TCR association differed among HLA loci, with DRB1 alleles having the most associated TCRs and HLA-C alleles having the fewest. A further reported finding was that TCR beta sequences accurately predicted the HLA-A and HLA-B alleles for most subjects in the first cohort. The earlier analysis of 587 of the donors excluded roughly 16 rarely observed V segments, including chromosome 9 orphons, because counts were too low. The study gave a list of more than 150 TCR beta chains associated with cytomegalovirus.

Points on this clone: Its antigen is still unknown.

The CDR3 holds 15 amino acids from the cysteine to the phenylalanine. The kept DNA is CDR3 alone, 45 bases in frame from the first base. V trim: 6 bases; J trim: 3 bases; unmatched bases: 7. CDR1 and CDR2 are drawn from the germline V gene: MNHEY, SVGAGI. The cohort consisted of some 730 healthy bone marrow donors. All cohort members were sampled while nominally healthy, although unrecorded immune exposures were likely present. The donor tested CMV seropositive and was one of the 289 seropositive cohort members. Each donor provided a peripheral blood sample, and peripheral blood mononuclear cells were used for TCR beta sequencing. Genomic DNA was extracted from the blood cell samples with the Qiagen DNeasy Blood Extraction Kit. The library was obtained by the immunoSEQ multiplex PCR assay. A mixture of 60 forward primers for TCR Vbeta segments and 13 reverse primers for TCR Jbeta segments was used in the multiplex PCR. A multiplex PCR assay on genomic DNA amplified the CDR3 region of rearranged TCR beta genes. On the Illumina HiSeq System, the amplified TCR beta libraries were sequenced as 87-base-pair reads. The authors' analysis ran thus. A later analysis tallied around 87 million unique TCR beta chains across the 660 or so repertoires, and approximately 9.9 million of those chains were shared by two or more donors. Raw reads were error-corrected and collapsed into unique sequences by a nearest-neighbor algorithm in which closely related sequences were merged to remove PCR and sequencing errors. To assign V, D and J gene segments, CDR3 sequences were aligned to IMGT reference sequences. For a sequence to be retained, a match of at least six nucleotides to both a V gene segment and a J gene segment was required. A rearrangement was called productive if the CDR3 had no stop codons and remained in frame with V and J, and every other rearrangement was called non-productive. Following IMGT convention, CDR3 was defined as the stretch from the second conserved V-encoded cysteine up to the conserved J-encoded phenylalanine. In an earlier analysis of approximately 590 of the donors, sequences lacking an unambiguous match to a single V gene segment were excluded. In an earlier analysis of some 590 of the donors, a V segment was called functional when productive rearrangements were above 56.7%, and segregating when the standard deviation between donors exceeded 5%. A statistical classification framework was developed to diagnose cytomegalovirus status using the catalog of TCR beta chain sequences. In a later analysis, TCR nucleotide sequences were compared against IMGT/GENE-DB human TR gene sequences so that V and J genes could be assigned. In a later analysis, CDR3 sequences and most-parsimonious VDJ recombination scenarios were assigned using the TCRdist pipeline. In a later analysis, each TCR beta chain was defined by its CDR3 amino acid sequence together with its V-gene family, and reads lacking a unique V-gene family were excluded. In a later analysis, 500 to 650 highly shared, low-generation-probability nucleotide sequences were removed to address suspected cross-contamination and a sequencing artifact. A later analysis calculated a clonal expansion index for each public chain from normalized within-repertoire ranks of inferred template counts. In a later analysis, generation probabilities were computed using a VDJ recombination model fitted to out-of-frame rearrangements, and the results were checked against IGoR. A later analysis scored TCR-TCR, TCR-HLA and TCR-CMV co-occurrence with hypergeometric tests, applying a repertoire-size bias correction to TCR pairs. To estimate false discovery rates, a later analysis permuted the HLA or CMV assignments 20 times. In a later analysis, co-occurring TCRs were grouped using DBSCAN, and TCRdist sequence similarity was added for clustering within HLA-allele-positive subsets. For co-occurrence clustering, repertoires with fewer than 30,000 or more than 120,000 public chains were excluded, along with five repertoires with anomalous nucleotide sharing. TCRdb stores this immuneACCESS table with in-frame sequences only. Part of the clones is absent; in the studies checked, under half of the shortfall reflects unresolved V genes, and no reason is known for the rest. Clonal size and the V and J genes are those of that table, whereas D and trimming came from the DNA. This specimen's table enumerates tens of thousands of clones. Approximately 2.9% of the sample lies in the top ten.

This chain joins TRBV6-5 to TRBJ1-4, with 7 bases matching TRBD1. The sequence was collected from a woman between 25 and 40 years old in good health and CMV-seropositive. The sequenced sample consisted of PBMCs. The DNA sequence follows: TGTGCCAGCAGGGACCACAGGGGATCTAATGAAAAACTGTTTTTT. This is translated as CASRDHRGSNEKLFF.